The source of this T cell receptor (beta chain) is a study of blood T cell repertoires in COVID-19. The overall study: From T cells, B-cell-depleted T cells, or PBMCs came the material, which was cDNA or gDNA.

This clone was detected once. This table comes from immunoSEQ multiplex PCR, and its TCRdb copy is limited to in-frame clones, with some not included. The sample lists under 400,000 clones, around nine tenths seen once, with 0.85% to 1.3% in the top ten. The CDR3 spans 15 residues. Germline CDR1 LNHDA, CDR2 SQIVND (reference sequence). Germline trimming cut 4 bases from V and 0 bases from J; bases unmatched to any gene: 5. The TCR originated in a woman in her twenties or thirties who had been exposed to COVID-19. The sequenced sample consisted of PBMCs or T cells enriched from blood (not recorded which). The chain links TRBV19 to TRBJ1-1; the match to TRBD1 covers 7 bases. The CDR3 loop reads CASSRVGQMNTEAFF. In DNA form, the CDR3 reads TGTGCCAGTAGTAGGGTGGGACAGATGAACACTGAAGCTTTCTTT.